This TCR beta chain is from a study of T cell repertoires in cytomegalovirus infection. CDR1 LGHDT and CDR2 YNNKEL come from the germline V gene (reference sequence). This CDR3 comprises 15 residues. The trim removed 6 bases at V and 5 bases at J, leaving 6 bases unmatched. TCRdb used MiXCR to reprocess the reads, holding one entry per CDR3 protein. Among approximately 240,000 distinct CDR3 sequences, 9% to 15% were seen once, and the ten largest hold under 2%. This clonotype was observed at least ten times. This TCR was sampled from a human donor in good health (CMV status not recorded). Some clones in this sample may be carry-over from other donors' samples. Sample: PBMCs. The rearrangement links TRBV3-1 to TRBJ2-7; 14 nucleotides line up with TRBD2. The DNA for the CDR3 is TGTGCCAGCAGTTTCGGGACTAGCGGGGGAAACGAGCAGTACTTC. It translates to CASSFGTSGGNEQYF.